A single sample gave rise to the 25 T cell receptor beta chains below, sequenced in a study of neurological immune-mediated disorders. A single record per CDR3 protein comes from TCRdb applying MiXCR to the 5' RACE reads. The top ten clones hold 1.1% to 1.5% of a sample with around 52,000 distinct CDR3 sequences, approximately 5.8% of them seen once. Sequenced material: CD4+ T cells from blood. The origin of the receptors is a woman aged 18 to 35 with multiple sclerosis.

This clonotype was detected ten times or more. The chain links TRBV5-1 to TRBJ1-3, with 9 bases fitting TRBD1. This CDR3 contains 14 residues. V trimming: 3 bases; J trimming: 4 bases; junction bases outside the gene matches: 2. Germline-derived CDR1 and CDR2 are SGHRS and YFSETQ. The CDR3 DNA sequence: TGCGCCAGCAGCTCCGGGACAGGGGGAAACACCATATATTTT. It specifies CASSSGTGGNTIYF.

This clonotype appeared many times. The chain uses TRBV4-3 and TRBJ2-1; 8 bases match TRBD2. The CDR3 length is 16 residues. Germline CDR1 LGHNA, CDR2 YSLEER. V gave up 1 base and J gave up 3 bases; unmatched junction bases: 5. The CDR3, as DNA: TGCGCCAGCAGCCAAGCTTCGGGACTAGGCTACAATGAGCAGTTCTTC. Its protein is CASSQASGLGYNEQFF.

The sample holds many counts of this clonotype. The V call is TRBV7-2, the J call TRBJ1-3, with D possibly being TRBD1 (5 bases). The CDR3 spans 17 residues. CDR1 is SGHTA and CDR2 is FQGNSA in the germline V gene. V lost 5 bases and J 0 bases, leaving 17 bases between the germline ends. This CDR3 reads CASSHGIRGSSGNTIYF. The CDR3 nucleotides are TGTGCCAGCAGCCACGGCATCCGGGGCTCCTCTGGAAACACCATATATTTT.

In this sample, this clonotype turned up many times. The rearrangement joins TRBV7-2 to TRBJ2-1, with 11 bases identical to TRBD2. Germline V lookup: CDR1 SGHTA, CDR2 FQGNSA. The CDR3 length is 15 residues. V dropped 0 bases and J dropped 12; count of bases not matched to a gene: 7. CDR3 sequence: CASSLASGGAGGQFF. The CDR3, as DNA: TGTGCCAGCAGCTTAGCTAGCGGGGGGGCCGGTGGGCAGTTCTTC.

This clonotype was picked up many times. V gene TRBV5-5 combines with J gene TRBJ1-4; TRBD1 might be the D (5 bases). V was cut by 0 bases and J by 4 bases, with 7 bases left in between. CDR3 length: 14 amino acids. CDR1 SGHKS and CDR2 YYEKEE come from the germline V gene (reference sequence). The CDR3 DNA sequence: TGTGCCAGCAGCTTGGTTCAGGGTAATGAAAAACTGTTTTTT. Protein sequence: CASSLVQGNEKLFF.

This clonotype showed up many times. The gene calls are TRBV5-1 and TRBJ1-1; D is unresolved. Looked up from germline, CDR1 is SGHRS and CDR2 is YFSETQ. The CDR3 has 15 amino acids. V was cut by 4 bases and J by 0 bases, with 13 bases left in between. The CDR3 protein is CASSPARGVNTEAFF. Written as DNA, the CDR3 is TGCGCCAGCAGCCCGGCCCGGGGAGTGAACACTGAAGCTTTCTTT. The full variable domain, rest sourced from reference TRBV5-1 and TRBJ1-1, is KAGVTQTPRYLIKTRGQQVTLSCSPISGHRSVSWYQQTPGQGLQFLFEYFSETQRNKGNFPGRFSGRQFSNSRSEMNVSTLELGDSALYLCASSPARGVNTEAFFGQGTRLTVV.

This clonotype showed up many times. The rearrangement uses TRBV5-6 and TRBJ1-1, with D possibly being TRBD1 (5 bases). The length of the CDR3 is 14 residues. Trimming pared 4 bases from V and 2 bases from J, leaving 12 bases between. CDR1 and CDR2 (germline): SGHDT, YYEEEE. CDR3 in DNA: TGTGCCAGCAGCCCGGGCGGGGGAAACACTGAAGCTTTCTTT. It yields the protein CASSPGGGNTEAFF.

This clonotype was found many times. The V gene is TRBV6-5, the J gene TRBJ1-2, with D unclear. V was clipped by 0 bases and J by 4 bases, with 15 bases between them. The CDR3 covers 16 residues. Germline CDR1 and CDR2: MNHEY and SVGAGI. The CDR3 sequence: CASSYSTFSRSYGYTF. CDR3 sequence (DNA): TGTGCCAGCAGTTACTCCACCTTTTCCAGGAGCTATGGCTACACCTTC.

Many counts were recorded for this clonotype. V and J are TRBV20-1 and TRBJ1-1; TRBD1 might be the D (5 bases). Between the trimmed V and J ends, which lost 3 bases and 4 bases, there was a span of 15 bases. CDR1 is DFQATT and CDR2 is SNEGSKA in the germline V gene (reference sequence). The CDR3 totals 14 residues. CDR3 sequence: CSARAGPKGTEAFF. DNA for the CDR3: TGCAGTGCTAGGGCAGGGCCCAAGGGCACTGAAGCTTTCTTT.

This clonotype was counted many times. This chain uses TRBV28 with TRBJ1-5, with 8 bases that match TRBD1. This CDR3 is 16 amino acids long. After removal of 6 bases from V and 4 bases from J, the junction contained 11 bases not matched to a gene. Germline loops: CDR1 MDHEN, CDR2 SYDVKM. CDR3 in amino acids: CASRTHGQGMNQPQHF. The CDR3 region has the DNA TGTGCCAGCAGAACCCACGGACAGGGTATGAATCAGCCCCAGCATTTT.

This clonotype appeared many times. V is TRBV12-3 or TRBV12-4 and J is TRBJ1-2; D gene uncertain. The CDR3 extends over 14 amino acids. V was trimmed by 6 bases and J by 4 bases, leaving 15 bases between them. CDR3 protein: CASRAGGPGYGYTF. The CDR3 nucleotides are TGTGCCAGCAGGGCCGGTGGGCCAGGCTATGGCTACACCTTC.

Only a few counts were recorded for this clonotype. This CDR3 reads CASSGTSGVDEQFF. The DNA for the CDR3 is TGCGCCAGCAGTGGGACTAGCGGGGTGGATGAGCAGTTCTTC. V usage is TRBV10-2 and J usage is TRBJ2-1; 12 nucleotides align to TRBD2. The CDR3 length is 14 residues. V was clipped by 4 bases and J by 8 bases; unmatched bases: 3. Germline CDR1 WSHSY, CDR2 SAAADI.

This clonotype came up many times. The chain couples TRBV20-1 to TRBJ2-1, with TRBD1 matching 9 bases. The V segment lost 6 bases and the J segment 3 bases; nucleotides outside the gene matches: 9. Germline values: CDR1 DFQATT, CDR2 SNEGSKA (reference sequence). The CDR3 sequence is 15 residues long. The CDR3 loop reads CSAGTGTGYYNEQFF. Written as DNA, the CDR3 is TGCAGTGCCGGCACCGGGACAGGGTACTACAATGAGCAGTTCTTC.

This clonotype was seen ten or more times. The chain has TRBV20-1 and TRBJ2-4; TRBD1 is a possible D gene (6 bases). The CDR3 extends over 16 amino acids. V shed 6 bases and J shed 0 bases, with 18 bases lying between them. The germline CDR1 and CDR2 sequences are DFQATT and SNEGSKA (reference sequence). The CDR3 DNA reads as TGCAGTGCCCACACTAGGGGGTCCGTAGCCAAAAACATTCAGTACTTC. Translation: CSAHTRGSVAKNIQYF.

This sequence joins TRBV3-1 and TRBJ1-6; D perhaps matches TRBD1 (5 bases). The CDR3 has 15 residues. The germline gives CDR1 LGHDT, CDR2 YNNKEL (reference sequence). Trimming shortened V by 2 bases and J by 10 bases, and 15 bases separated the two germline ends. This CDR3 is CASSQHLEGSSPLHF. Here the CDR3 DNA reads TGTGCCAGCAGCCAACACCTAGAGGGGTCGTCACCCCTCCACTTT. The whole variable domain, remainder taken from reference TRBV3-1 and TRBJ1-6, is DTAVSQTPKYLVTQMGNDKSIKCEQNLGHDTMYWYKQDSKKFLKIMFSYNNKELIINETVPNRFSPKSPDKAHLNLHINSLELGDSAVYFCASSQHLEGSSPLHFGNGTRLTVT.

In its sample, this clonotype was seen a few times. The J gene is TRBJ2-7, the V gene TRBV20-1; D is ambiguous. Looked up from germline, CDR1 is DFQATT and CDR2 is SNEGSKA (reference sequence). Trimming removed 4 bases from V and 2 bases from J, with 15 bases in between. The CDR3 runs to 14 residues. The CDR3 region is CSATLNREPYEQYF. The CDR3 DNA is TGCAGTGCTACCCTAAACAGAGAGCCCTACGAGCAGTACTTC.

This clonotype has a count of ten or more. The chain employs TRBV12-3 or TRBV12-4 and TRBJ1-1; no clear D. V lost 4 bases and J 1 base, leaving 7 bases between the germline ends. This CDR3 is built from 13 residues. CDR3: CASSSMGNTEAFF. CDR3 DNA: TGTGCCAGCAGTTCTATGGGGAACACTGAAGCTTTCTTT.

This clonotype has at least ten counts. CDR3 protein: CSARRQGSNEQYV. The CDR3 DNA is TGCAGTGCTAGGAGGCAGGGGTCCAACGAGCAGTACGTC. This rearrangement joins TRBV20-1 to TRBJ2-7; possible D gene TRBD1, 6 bases. CDR3 length: 13 residues. V was cut by 3 bases and J by 5 bases, with 14 bases left in between. The germline V gene encodes CDR1 DFQATT and CDR2 SNEGSKA (reference sequence).

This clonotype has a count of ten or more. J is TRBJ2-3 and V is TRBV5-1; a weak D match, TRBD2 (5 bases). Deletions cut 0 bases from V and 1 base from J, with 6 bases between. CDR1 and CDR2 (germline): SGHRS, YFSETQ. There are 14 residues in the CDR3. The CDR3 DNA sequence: TGCGCCAGCAGCTTGGCCGGGGGCACAGATACGCAGTATTTT. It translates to CASSLAGGTDTQYF.

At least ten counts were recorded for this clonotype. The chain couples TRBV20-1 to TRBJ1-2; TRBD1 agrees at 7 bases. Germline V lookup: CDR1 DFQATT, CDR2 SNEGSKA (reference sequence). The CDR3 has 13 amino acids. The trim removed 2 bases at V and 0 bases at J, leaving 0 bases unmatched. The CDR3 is CSARQGANYGYTF. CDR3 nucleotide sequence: TGCAGTGCTAGACAGGGGGCTAACTATGGCTACACCTTC.

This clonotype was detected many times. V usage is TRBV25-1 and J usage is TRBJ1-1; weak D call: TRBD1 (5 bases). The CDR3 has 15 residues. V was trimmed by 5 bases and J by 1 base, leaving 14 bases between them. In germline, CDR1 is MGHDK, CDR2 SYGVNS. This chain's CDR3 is CASSPLGGRNTEAFF. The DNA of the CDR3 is TGTGCCAGCAGTCCCCTGGGGGGGAGGAACACTGAAGCTTTCTTT.

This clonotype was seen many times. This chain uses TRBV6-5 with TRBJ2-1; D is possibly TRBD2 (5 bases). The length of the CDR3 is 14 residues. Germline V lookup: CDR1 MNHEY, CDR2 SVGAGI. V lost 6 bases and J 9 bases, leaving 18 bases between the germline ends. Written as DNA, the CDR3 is TGTGCCAGCAGATCTGCGACCTTGGCGGGTGAGCAGTTCTTC. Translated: CASRSATLAGEQFF.

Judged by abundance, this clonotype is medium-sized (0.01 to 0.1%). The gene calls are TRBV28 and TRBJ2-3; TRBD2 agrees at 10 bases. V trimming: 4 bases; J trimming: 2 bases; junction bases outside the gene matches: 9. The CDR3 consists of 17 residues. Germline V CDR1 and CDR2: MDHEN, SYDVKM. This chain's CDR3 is CASSSPLGLADTDTQYF. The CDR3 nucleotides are TGTGCCAGCAGTTCCCCGCTAGGACTAGCGGACACAGATACGCAGTATTTT.

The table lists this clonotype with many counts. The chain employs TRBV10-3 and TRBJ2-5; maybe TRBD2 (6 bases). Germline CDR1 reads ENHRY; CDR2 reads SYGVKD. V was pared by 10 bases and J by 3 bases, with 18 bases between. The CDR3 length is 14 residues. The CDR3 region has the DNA TGTGCCACCTCTGGCGCCGGAGGGAAAGAGACCCAGTACTTC. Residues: CATSGAGGKETQYF.

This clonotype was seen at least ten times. The CDR3 DNA reads TGCGCCAGCAGGTCAGATGCCGGGGAGCTGTTTTTT. Translated, it gives CASRSDAGELFF. V gene TRBV5-1 combines with J gene TRBJ2-2; no firm D call. V was shortened by 5 bases and J by 6 bases, with 8 bases between the two germline ends. CDR3 length equals 12 residues. Germline lookup yields CDR1 SGHRS and CDR2 YFSETQ.